This paragraph reports one T cell receptor (beta chain). Its specificity is not known. This CDR3 contains 11 residues. Germline V CDR1 and CDR2: DFQATT, SNEGSKA (reference sequence). V was pared by 6 bases and J by 7 bases, with 12 bases between. The data stem from a study of blood T cells in healthy people across ages. A second PCR of about 7 to 12 cycles used a sample-barcoded 5' primer and a J-beta primer mix. The template-switch adaptor was a 5' adaptor with 12 random nucleotides. It tagged each cDNA molecule. Via MiXCR, TCRdb re-called the 5' RACE reads, giving one row per CDR3 protein. The data show 750,000 to 950,000 distinct CDR3 sequences, roughly 25% seen once. General study findings and limits: Age showed a roughly linear inverse relationship with TCR beta diversity per million T cells.

This sample also belongs to another study, concerning T cells of mothers and their children. That work contributes: Each 15 ul cDNA reaction used roughly 1.5 ug RNA; all RNA was used. Related mother-child pairs showed slightly higher but non-significant overlap than unrelated pairs.

This chain uses TRBV20-1 with TRBJ1-1; D is perhaps TRBD1 (6 bases). This TCR was recovered from a boy aged 5-17 years in good health. Material for sequencing was blood. CDR3 sequence: CSAEGQFEAFF. The CDR3 bases are TGCAGTGCGGAAGGACAGTTTGAAGCTTTCTTT.